Following are 13 T cell receptor beta chains from one sample sequenced in a study of PD-1 blockade in mismatch repair-deficient tumors. Sequenced by immunoSEQ multiplex PCR; TCRdb stores in-frame clones only, minus some. This table has about 60,000 clones, 88% appearing once. Specimen: peripheral blood, collected 52 weeks after starting pembrolizumab. The receptors here all came from an adult with mismatch repair-deficient cancer.

The rearrangement links TRBV4-1 to TRBJ2-3; 7 bases match TRBD2. V gave up 5 bases and J gave up 11 bases; unmatched junction bases: 19. This CDR3 is built from 16 residues. Looked up from germline, CDR1 is MGHRA and CDR2 is YSYEKL. The DNA for the CDR3 is TGCGCCAGCAGCTTCCGACCGGGACTAAGCGGACCCGTGCAGTATTTT. This encodes CASSFRPGLSGPVQYF.

The chain links TRBV30 to TRBJ2-7, with D possibly being TRBD1 or TRBD2 (5 bases each). Between the trimmed V and J ends, which lost 1 base and 3 bases, there was a span of 7 bases. CDR1 is GTSNPN and CDR2 is SVGIG in the germline V gene (reference sequence). CDR3 length: 12 amino acids. The CDR3 sequence: CAWSGGFYEQYF. The DNA of the CDR3 is TGTGCCTGGAGTGGGGGGTTCTACGAGCAGTACTTC.

A single count supports this clone. The chain links TRBV9 to TRBJ2-7; D may be TRBD1 (6 bases). Germline values: CDR1 SGDLS, CDR2 YYNGEE. This CDR3 is 14 amino acids long. V shed 0 bases and J shed 3 bases, with 10 bases lying between them. CDR3 amino acids: CASSVDDRNYEQYF. CDR3 coding DNA: TGTGCCAGCAGCGTAGATGACAGGAACTACGAGCAGTACTTC.

This rearrangement joins TRBV27 to TRBJ2-7; 7 bases map to TRBD1. The CDR3 loop spans 15 amino acids. Trimming at V came to 3 bases and at J to 4 bases, leaving 9 bases not matched to a gene. Germline values: CDR1 MNHEY, CDR2 SMNVEV (reference sequence). CDR3 protein: CASSFRPGQKYEQYF. CDR3 DNA: TGTGCCAGCAGTTTCCGGCCGGGACAGAAATACGAGCAGTACTTC.

The chain has TRBV10-1 and TRBJ2-7, with 9 bases matching TRBD1. The V gene's germline CDR1 is WNHNN and CDR2 SYGVQD (reference sequence). The ends lost 4 bases at V and 7 bases at J; junction bases unmatched: 11. This CDR3 contains 15 residues. CDR3 sequence: CASSGTGGFTNEQYF. Written as DNA, the CDR3 is TGCGCCAGCAGTGGAACAGGGGGCTTCACAAATGAGCAGTACTTC.

The chain couples TRBV7-2 to TRBJ1-5, with TRBD1 matching 11 bases. V gave up 3 bases and J gave up 6 bases; unmatched junction bases: 10. The CDR3 spans 17 residues. Germline CDR1 and CDR2: SGHTA and FQGNSA. CDR3 region: CASSFPGTGGYGQPQHF. CDR3 bases: TGTGCCAGCAGCTTCCCCGGGACAGGGGGATATGGTCAGCCCCAGCATTTT.

V usage is TRBV19 and J usage is TRBJ2-6, with D hard to call. CDR1 and CDR2 from the germline V gene are LNHDA and SQIVND (reference sequence). Trimming cost V 6 bases and J 0 bases, with 6 bases left between them. This CDR3 contains 14 residues. The CDR3 DNA is TGTGCCAGTAGCCCAACCTCTGGGGCCAACGTCCTGACTTTC. Translation: CASSPTSGANVLTF.

This chain joins TRBV18 and TRBJ1-1, with D maybe TRBD1 (5 bases). Looked up from germline, CDR1 is KGHSH and CDR2 is LQKENI. V was cut by 1 base and J by 7 bases, with 10 bases left in between. This CDR3 spans 13 amino acids. CDR3 sequence (DNA): TGTGCCAGCTCACCACAGGGACCTAATGAAGCTTTCTTT. It specifies CASSPQGPNEAFF.

The chain is built from TRBV11-2 and TRBJ2-5; TRBD1 matches at 7 bases. After removal of 5 bases from V and 1 base from J, the junction contained 7 bases not matched to a gene. Germline V gene sequence: CDR1 SGHAT, CDR2 FQNNGV. This CDR3 is built from 15 residues. The CDR3 DNA sequence: TGTGCCAGCAGCAGGTGGGACAGTCTCCAAGAGACCCAGTACTTC. Encoded protein: CASSRWDSLQETQYF.

This rearrangement joins TRBV5-4 to TRBJ2-7; D is tentatively TRBD1 or TRBD2 (5 bases each). CDR3 length: 11 amino acids. From germline, CDR1 is SGHNT and CDR2 YYREEE (reference sequence). Trimming cost V 3 bases and J 5 bases, with 6 bases left between them. The CDR3 here is CASSWGNEQYF. CDR3 bases: TGTGCCAGCAGCTGGGGGAACGAGCAGTACTTC.

The chain recombines TRBV4-1 with TRBJ2-2; D remains unclear. CDR1 and CDR2 (germline): MGHRA, YSYEKL. The CDR3 covers 15 residues. Trimming shortened V by 4 bases and J by 1 base, and 10 bases separated the two germline ends. The DNA for the CDR3 is TGCGCCAGCAGCCCTTCGACAATGAACACCGGGGAGCTGTTTTTT. It translates to CASSPSTMNTGELFF.

The J gene is TRBJ2-2, the V gene TRBV9; TRBD1 might be the D (5 bases). CDR1 is SGDLS and CDR2 is YYNGEE in the germline V gene. V gave up 3 bases and J gave up 7 bases, with 10 bases separating them. CDR3 length equals 13 residues. CDR3 loop: CASSAQVGGELFF. CDR3 coding DNA: TGTGCCAGCAGCGCACAGGTCGGCGGGGAGCTGTTTTTT. Looking up the rest from reference TRBV9 and TRBJ2-2 gives the full variable domain: DSGVTQTPKHLITATGQRVTLRCSPRSGDLSVYWYQQSLDQGLQFLIQYYNGEERAKGNILERFSAQQFPDLHSELNLSSLELGDSALYFCASSAQVGGELFFGEGSRLTVL.

This clone has more than one count but fewer than ten. The chain uses TRBV14 and TRBJ1-2; D not resolved. The germline V and J ends were trimmed by 4 bases and 1 base, with 10 bases remaining between them. From germline, CDR1 is SGHDN and CDR2 FVKESK. The CDR3 is made up of 14 amino acids. The CDR3 loop is CASSLREDNYGYTF. CDR3 sequence (DNA): TGTGCCAGCAGCCTCCGCGAGGATAACTATGGCTACACCTTC.